The present TCR beta chain was sequenced within a study of CD8 T cells in ankylosing spondylitis. Overall study findings and caveats: From matched ankylosing spondylitis synovial fluid, disease-linked clones were reportedly recovered at significantly enriched levels. A motif of 8 or 9 highly homologous TCR beta variants was seen as apparently characteristic of ankylosing spondylitis blood.

From the 5' RACE reads, TCRdb called clonotypes with MiXCR, one entry per CDR3 protein. This table has 250,000 to 400,000 distinct CDR3 sequences, roughly 10% appearing once. V lost 2 bases to trimming and J lost 8 bases, with 14 bases between them. CDR1 SGHRS and CDR2 YFSETQ come from the germline V gene. This CDR3 comprises 14 residues. This clonotype was found many times. What it recognizes is unknown. The gene calls are TRBV5-1 and TRBJ1-3; D gene ambiguous. Material: blood, either unsorted or a sorted T cell fraction (not recorded which). The TCR was taken from a female donor with ankylosing spondylitis or in good health (not recorded which). The DNA for the CDR3 is TGCGCCAGCAGCTTATCGCCTCACGGGGACACCATATATTTT. The encoded protein is CASSLSPHGDTIYF.